This TCR beta chain was captured in a study of shared clonotypes between healthy human individuals. This clone is a singleton in its sample. The length of the CDR3 is 12 residues. CDR1 and CDR2 (germline): MDHEN, SYDVKM. Deletions cut 7 bases from V and 6 bases from J, with 12 bases between. Method: immunoSEQ multiplex PCR; TCRdb's copy keeps in-frame clones and lacks some. The sample shows about 700,000 clones, over 65% of them seen only once. This chain joins TRBV28 and TRBJ1-2, with D possibly TRBD1 on 6 matching bases. Material for sequencing was memory CD4+ T cells sorted from blood. The subset was: CD45RA-negative fraction. This TCR derives from a woman aged 25 to 39 in good health. In nucleotides, the CDR3 is TGTGCCAGCAAAAAGGGGGGGCATGGCTACACCTTC. Amino acid sequence: CASKKGGHGYTF.